This entry lists 5 T cell receptor beta chains sequenced from one sample in a study of CD8+CD57+ T cells in acquired aplastic anemia. Genomic DNA, serving as template, underwent TCR beta VDJ and CDR3 profiling. TCRdb re-called the reads through MiXCR, storing one row per CDR3 protein. Of over 150,000 distinct CDR3 sequences listed, about 48% were seen once; the top ten hold approximately 1%. Material: sorted CD4+, CD8+, or CD8+CD57+ T cells (not recorded which) from PBMCs. The receptors stem from a human donor in good health.

This clonotype was detected many times. The J gene is TRBJ1-2, the V gene TRBV24-1; no reliable D call. The germline gives CDR1 KGHDR, CDR2 SFDVKD. V lost 6 bases and J lost 1, with 8 bases in between. CDR3 size: 13 residues. The CDR3 bases are TGTGCCACCAGTTCCCGGGGTAACTATGGCTACACCTTC. Its protein product is CATSSRGNYGYTF.

This clonotype appeared a few times. At one boundary the junction diverges from the germline segment, which might be a read error. The chain couples TRBV6-1 to TRBJ2-5, with 9 bases matching TRBD2. Germline lookup yields CDR1 MNHNS and CDR2 SASEGT. The CDR3 covers 16 residues. Written as DNA, the CDR3 is TGTGCCAGCGCCCAACGGAGCGGGAGGCCACAAGAGGCCCAGTACTTC. Amino acids: CASAQRSGRPQEAQYF.

The rearrangement joins TRBV12-3 or TRBV12-4 to TRBJ1-1; D is uncertain. The CDR3 is 13 amino acids. Trimming removed 7 bases from V and 8 bases from J, with 17 bases in between. The CDR3 is CASTDPRWAEAFF. The CDR3 DNA reads as TGTGCCAGCACCGACCCCAGGTGGGCCGAAGCTTTCTTT.

The V gene is TRBV19, the J gene TRBJ1-3; maybe TRBD1 (5 bases). CDR3 length equals 15 residues. The germline V gene encodes CDR1 LNHDA and CDR2 SQIVND (reference sequence). Between the trimmed V and J ends, which lost 3 bases and 5 bases, there was a span of 14 bases. CDR3 bases: TGTGCCAGTAGTATCAGCACGGCGGACAGAAACACCATATATTTT. Its translation: CASSISTADRNTIYF. Based on the CDR3 plus reference TRBV19 and TRBJ1-3, the full variable domain is DGGITQSPKYLFRKEGQNVTLSCEQNLNHDAMYWYRQDPGQGLRLIYYSQIVNDFQKGDIAEGYSVSREKKESFPLTVTSAQKNPTAFYLCASSISTADRNTIYFGEGSWLTVV.

The chain is built from TRBV20-1 and TRBJ2-1; 7 bases match TRBD1. After removal of 5 bases from V and 4 bases from J, the junction contained 14 bases not matched to a gene. This CDR3 contains 16 residues. Germline V lookup: CDR1 DFQATT, CDR2 SNEGSKA (reference sequence). This chain's CDR3 is CSASPTNGTAYNEQFF. The DNA for the CDR3 is TGCAGTGCTTCTCCTACGAACGGGACAGCTTACAATGAGCAGTTCTTC.